This T cell receptor beta chain was retrieved from a study of shared clonotypes between healthy human individuals. Study-wide context: Donor composition was a couple of women and a few men, aged 18 to 49. General observations from the study: Non-shared clonotypes displayed generation probabilities falling below those of clonotypes present in all four donors.

Details on this clone: The antigen remains unidentified.

The CDR3 has 13 amino acids. Germline V gene data show CDR1 as SQVTM and CDR2 as ANQGSEA. V was pared by 6 bases and J by 1 base, with 12 bases between. Measured with immunoSEQ multiplex PCR; TCRdb has only the in-frame clones, and not every one. Among millions of clones, about 93% were seen once, and the ten largest hold more than 1.5%. The naive CD8 population came from CD45RO-negative cells selected for CCR7, without terminally differentiated effector memory CD45RA+ cells. This chain uses TRBV29-1 with TRBJ1-2, with D perhaps matching TRBD1 (6 bases). The sequence was obtained from a young man in good health. Some clones in this sample may be carry-over from other donors' samples. The sequenced sample consisted of naive CD8+ T cells from PBMCs. This CDR3 is CSVRTDLNYGYTF. Here the CDR3 DNA reads TGCAGCGTCCGGACAGATCTTAACTATGGCTACACCTTC.